Listed below are T cell receptor beta chains from one sample, sequenced in a study of shared clonotypes between healthy human individuals. Profiled with immunoSEQ multiplex PCR; TCRdb holds only in-frame clones, not every one. The sample includes about 2.3 million clones, 92% of them seen just once. The sequencing input was naive CD4+ T cells from PBMCs. The receptors were gathered from a man younger than 35 in good health. Some clones in this sample may be carry-over from other donors' samples. The CDR3 runs from the conserved cysteine through the conserved F or W. Fields, in order: J gene, clone size, V gene, CDR3 length, D gene, CDR3 DNA, CDR3 protein. D genes are given only for firm matches. Clone size is shown for a subset of rows, as once, few, many or a class of expanded clone.

j_gene: TRBJ2-1
abundance: NA
v_gene: TRBV19
len: 14
d_gene: TRBD1
CDR3nt: TGTGCCAGTAGGTCCGGGACAGGGAGCAATGAGCAGTTCTTC
CDR3aa: CASRSGTGSNEQFF

j_gene: TRBJ1-1
abundance: NA
v_gene: TRBV23-1
len: 15
d_gene: NA
CDR3nt: TGCGCCAGCAGTCCCTGTCGGAAACCGAACACTGAAGCTTTCTTT
CDR3aa: CASSPCRKPNTEAFF

j_gene: TRBJ2-5
abundance: NA
v_gene: TRBV6-1
len: 12
d_gene: NA
CDR3nt: TGTGCCAGCAGTGGACCGCTTGCGACCCAGTACTTC
CDR3aa: CASSGPLATQYF

j_gene: TRBJ1-5
abundance: NA
v_gene: TRBV5-1
len: 13
d_gene: NA
CDR3nt: TGCGCCAGTAGTACGGACAGCAATCAGCCCCAGCATTTT
CDR3aa: CASSTDSNQPQHF

j_gene: TRBJ2-1
abundance: NA
v_gene: TRBV7-9
len: 15
d_gene: NA
CDR3nt: TGTGCCAGCAGCCGGCGAGGGTCGCCCTACAATGAGCAGTTCTTC
CDR3aa: CASSRRGSPYNEQFF

j_gene: TRBJ1-4
abundance: NA
v_gene: TRBV5-1
len: 14
d_gene: TRBD1
CDR3nt: TGCGCCAGCAGCTTTAGGGGACAGGGTGAAAAACTGTTTTTT
CDR3aa: CASSFRGQGEKLFF

j_gene: TRBJ2-3
abundance: once
v_gene: TRBV28
len: 15
d_gene: NA
CDR3nt: TGTGCCAGCAGTTTAAGGGCTAGTAGATCCGATACGCAGTATTTT
CDR3aa: CASSLRASRSDTQYF

j_gene: TRBJ2-7
abundance: NA
v_gene: TRBV7-8
len: 15
d_gene: TRBD2
CDR3nt: TGTGCCAGCAGCCCCTGGACTAGCGGGAGTTACGAGCAGTACTTC
CDR3aa: CASSPWTSGSYEQYF

j_gene: TRBJ2-7
abundance: NA
v_gene: TRBV5-1
len: 14
d_gene: NA
CDR3nt: TGCGCCAGCGGACAACTGACGAGCTCCTACGAGCAGTACTTC
CDR3aa: CASGQLTSSYEQYF

j_gene: TRBJ1-2
abundance: NA
v_gene: TRBV6-5
len: 14
d_gene: TRBD1
CDR3nt: TGTGCCAGCAGTTCACCTCCCAACGACAGGGTGGCCACCTTC
CDR3aa: CASSSPPNDRVATF

j_gene: TRBJ2-2
abundance: NA
v_gene: TRBV7-9
len: 14
d_gene: NA
CDR3nt: TGTGCCAGCAGCCTTACAGGGTACACCGGGGAGCTGTTTTTT
CDR3aa: CASSLTGYTGELFF

j_gene: TRBJ2-1
abundance: NA
v_gene: TRBV7-8
len: 16
d_gene: TRBD2
CDR3nt: TGTGCCAGCAGCTTAAGACTAGCGGGAGTGCGCAATGAGCAGTTCTTC
CDR3aa: CASSLRLAGVRNEQFF

j_gene: TRBJ2-7
abundance: NA
v_gene: TRBV7-9
len: 15
d_gene: TRBD1
CDR3nt: TGTGCCAGCAGCGGGGGACAGGGAGTTTCCTACGAGCAGTACTTC
CDR3aa: CASSGGQGVSYEQYF

j_gene: TRBJ2-5
abundance: NA
v_gene: TRBV19
len: 15
d_gene: TRBD2
CDR3nt: TGTGCCAGTAGTATCCTCGCGGGAGTATTAGAGACCCAGTACTTC
CDR3aa: CASSILAGVLETQYF

j_gene: TRBJ2-1
abundance: NA
v_gene: TRBV6-5
len: 16
d_gene: TRBD2
CDR3nt: TGTGCCAGCAGTTCCCGAGCGGGAGGGCCCTACAATGAGCAGTTCTTC
CDR3aa: CASSSRAGGPYNEQFF

j_gene: TRBJ2-3
abundance: few
v_gene: TRBV5-4
len: 16
d_gene: TRBD2
CDR3nt: TGTGCCAGCAGCCCCCGGACTAGCGGAAGCACAGATACGCAGTATTTT
CDR3aa: CASSPRTSGSTDTQYF

j_gene: TRBJ2-3
abundance: NA
v_gene: TRBV5-1
len: 14
d_gene: NA
CDR3nt: TGCGCCAGCAGCTTAAGAGACTACACAGATACGCAGTATTTT
CDR3aa: CASSLRDYTDTQYF

j_gene: TRBJ2-7
abundance: NA
v_gene: TRBV11-2
len: 13
d_gene: TRBD1
CDR3nt: TGTGCCAGCAGTTCAGGGGGCCAGTACGAGCAGTACTTC
CDR3aa: CASSSGGQYEQYF

j_gene: TRBJ2-1
abundance: NA
v_gene: TRBV11-3
len: 15
d_gene: TRBD2
CDR3nt: TGTGCCAGCAGCTGGACTAGCGGCTCCTACAATGAGCAGTTCTTC
CDR3aa: CASSWTSGSYNEQFF

j_gene: TRBJ2-7
abundance: NA
v_gene: TRBV27
len: 14
d_gene: TRBD1
CDR3nt: TGTGCCAGCACCCGGACAGGGCGCCCCTACGAGCAGTACTTC
CDR3aa: CASTRTGRPYEQYF

j_gene: TRBJ1-3
abundance: NA
v_gene: TRBV10-3
len: 15
d_gene: NA
CDR3nt: TGTGCCATCAGTGATCGTATTATTTCTGGAAACACCATATATTTT
CDR3aa: CAISDRIISGNTIYF

j_gene: TRBJ2-7
abundance: NA
v_gene: TRBV6-5
len: 14
d_gene: TRBD1
CDR3nt: TGTGCCAGCTCGGCCCCGGGACAGGGCTACGAGCAGTACTTC
CDR3aa: CASSAPGQGYEQYF

j_gene: TRBJ2-7
abundance: NA
v_gene: TRBV29-1
len: 10
d_gene: NA
CDR3nt: TGCAGCGTTCTGCGGGGCGAGCAGTACTTC
CDR3aa: CSVLRGEQYF

j_gene: TRBJ2-7
abundance: NA
v_gene: TRBV5-8
len: 15
d_gene: NA
CDR3nt: TGTGCCAGCAACCTGGGGCGGGTTTTTGCCTACGAGCAGTACTTC
CDR3aa: CASNLGRVFAYEQYF

j_gene: TRBJ2-1
abundance: NA
v_gene: TRBV5-1
len: 15
d_gene: TRBD1
CDR3nt: TGCGCCAGCAGCCCCGGGACAGGGGGGAACAATGAGCAGTTCTTC
CDR3aa: CASSPGTGGNNEQFF

j_gene: TRBJ2-1
abundance: NA
v_gene: TRBV27
len: 16
d_gene: TRBD2
CDR3nt: TGTGCCAGCAGCCTATTTGGACTAGCGGGAGTTAATGAGCAGTTCTTC
CDR3aa: CASSLFGLAGVNEQFF

j_gene: TRBJ2-5
abundance: NA
v_gene: TRBV29-1
len: 10
d_gene: NA
CDR3nt: TGCAGCGTTGAAGAAGAGACCCAGTACTTC
CDR3aa: CSVEEETQYF

j_gene: TRBJ2-3
abundance: NA
v_gene: TRBV28
len: 13
d_gene: NA
CDR3nt: TGTGCCAGCAGTTTAGGGTCTCCAGATACGCAGTATTTT
CDR3aa: CASSLGSPDTQYF

j_gene: TRBJ2-1
abundance: NA
v_gene: TRBV9
len: 15
d_gene: NA
CDR3nt: TGTGCCAGCAGCGCGCACAGGGAATCCTACAATGAGCAGTTCTTC
CDR3aa: CASSAHRESYNEQFF

j_gene: TRBJ2-1
abundance: NA
v_gene: TRBV5-1
len: 14
d_gene: NA
CDR3nt: TGCGCCAGCAGCAAGGGAGTCGCGCGGAATGAGCAGTTCTTC
CDR3aa: CASSKGVARNEQFF

j_gene: TRBJ2-6
abundance: NA
v_gene: TRBV2
len: 14
d_gene: TRBD1
CDR3nt: TGTGCCAGGACAGGGGGAAATGGGGCCAACGTCCTGACTTTC
CDR3aa: CARTGGNGANVLTF

j_gene: TRBJ2-3
abundance: NA
v_gene: TRBV14
len: 15
d_gene: NA
CDR3nt: TGTGCCAGCAGCTTTTTTCGCGAAGGCACAGATACGCAGTATTTT
CDR3aa: CASSFFREGTDTQYF

j_gene: TRBJ2-3
abundance: NA
v_gene: TRBV7-8
len: 15
d_gene: TRBD2
CDR3nt: TGTGCCAGCAGCTTAGCCACTAGCGGGAGGGCCTGGCAGTATTTT
CDR3aa: CASSLATSGRAWQYF

j_gene: TRBJ2-4
abundance: NA
v_gene: TRBV11-2
len: 18
d_gene: NA
CDR3nt: TGTGCCAGCAGCTTAGAAGGGACGGTGATTTCAGCCAAAAACATTCAGTACTTC
CDR3aa: CASSLEGTVISAKNIQYF

j_gene: TRBJ2-5
abundance: NA
v_gene: TRBV7-2
len: 16
d_gene: TRBD2
CDR3nt: TGTGCCAGCAGCGCCGGGACTAGCGGGGGGCAAGAGACCCAGTACTTC
CDR3aa: CASSAGTSGGQETQYF

j_gene: TRBJ2-7
abundance: NA
v_gene: TRBV5-6
len: 17
d_gene: NA
CDR3nt: TGTGCCAGCAGCTTGGCCGGGACTGGGCTTTGGTCCTACGAGCAGTACTTC
CDR3aa: CASSLAGTGLWSYEQYF

j_gene: TRBJ1-1
abundance: few
v_gene: TRBV6-5
len: 13
d_gene: TRBD1
CDR3nt: TGTGCCAGCAGTGCTACAGGGGGCACTGAAGCTTTCTTT
CDR3aa: CASSATGGTEAFF

j_gene: TRBJ2-3
abundance: NA
v_gene: TRBV18
len: 15
d_gene: TRBD1
CDR3nt: TGTGCCAGCTCCAGACAGGGGACAAGCACAGATACGCAGTATTTT
CDR3aa: CASSRQGTSTDTQYF

j_gene: TRBJ2-5
abundance: NA
v_gene: TRBV2
len: 13
d_gene: NA
CDR3nt: TGTGCCAGCACGTTTTACAGCCAAGAGACCCAGTACTTC
CDR3aa: CASTFYSQETQYF

j_gene: TRBJ2-3
abundance: NA
v_gene: TRBV9
len: 14
d_gene: NA
CDR3nt: TGTGCCAGCAGCGTCGTCGGGAGTTCAGATACGCAGTATTTT
CDR3aa: CASSVVGSSDTQYF

j_gene: TRBJ2-3
abundance: NA
v_gene: TRBV30
len: 15
d_gene: TRBD2
CDR3nt: TGTGCCTGGAGTTTCGGGGGGTCGCGGGCAGATACGCAGTATTTT
CDR3aa: CAWSFGGSRADTQYF

j_gene: TRBJ2-7
abundance: NA
v_gene: TRBV7-2
len: 14
d_gene: TRBD1
CDR3nt: TGTGCCAGCAGCTCCGGGACAGTGGGCTACGAGCAGTACTTC
CDR3aa: CASSSGTVGYEQYF

j_gene: TRBJ1-2
abundance: NA
v_gene: TRBV6-4
len: 11
d_gene: NA
CDR3nt: TGTGCCAGCTTGGAGGGGGTTGGCTACACCTTC
CDR3aa: CASLEGVGYTF

j_gene: TRBJ2-7
abundance: NA
v_gene: TRBV11-2
len: 16
d_gene: TRBD1
CDR3nt: TGTGCCAGCAGCCCCCGCGGGACAGGGGGACCGTACGAGCAGTACTTC
CDR3aa: CASSPRGTGGPYEQYF

j_gene: TRBJ2-3
abundance: NA
v_gene: TRBV28
len: 17
d_gene: TRBD2
CDR3nt: TGTGCCAGCAGTTTCCTTCTAGCGGGAGGGCCCACAGATACGCAGTATTTT
CDR3aa: CASSFLLAGGPTDTQYF

j_gene: TRBJ2-3
abundance: NA
v_gene: TRBV5-1
len: 16
d_gene: TRBD2
CDR3nt: TGCGCCAGCAGCGCCCAGCGGGCTAGCGGGAGAGATACGCAGTATTTT
CDR3aa: CASSAQRASGRDTQYF

j_gene: TRBJ2-2
abundance: NA
v_gene: TRBV5-5
len: 16
d_gene: NA
CDR3nt: TGTGCCAGCAGCTTGGCGCCACTCTTCAACACCGGGGAGCTGTTTTTT
CDR3aa: CASSLAPLFNTGELFF

j_gene: TRBJ2-7
abundance: NA
v_gene: TRBV6-1
len: 12
d_gene: NA
CDR3nt: TGTGCCAGCAGTGAAGCTTGGGGGGAGCAGTACTTC
CDR3aa: CASSEAWGEQYF

j_gene: TRBJ2-1
abundance: NA
v_gene: TRBV5-4
len: 14
d_gene: TRBD2
CDR3nt: TGTGCCAGCAGCGGCGGGGGGTCCTACAATGAGCAGTTCTTC
CDR3aa: CASSGGGSYNEQFF

j_gene: TRBJ1-1
abundance: NA
v_gene: TRBV10-2
len: 13
d_gene: NA
CDR3nt: TGCGCCAGCGCCCCGCAGGGCCACACTGAAGCTTTCTTT
CDR3aa: CASAPQGHTEAFF

j_gene: TRBJ1-5
abundance: once
v_gene: TRBV28
len: 13
d_gene: NA
CDR3nt: TGTGCCAGCAGTTTATGGGGGGATCAGCCCCAGCATTTT
CDR3aa: CASSLWGDQPQHF

j_gene: TRBJ1-2
abundance: NA
v_gene: TRBV30
len: 13
d_gene: NA
CDR3nt: TGTGCCTGGAGCTCCGATAGCGCCTATGGCTACACCTTC
CDR3aa: CAWSSDSAYGYTF

j_gene: TRBJ1-5
abundance: NA
v_gene: TRBV7-6
len: 13
d_gene: TRBD1
CDR3nt: TGTGCCAGCAGCCCTGGACAGGCTCAGCCCCAGCATTTT
CDR3aa: CASSPGQAQPQHF